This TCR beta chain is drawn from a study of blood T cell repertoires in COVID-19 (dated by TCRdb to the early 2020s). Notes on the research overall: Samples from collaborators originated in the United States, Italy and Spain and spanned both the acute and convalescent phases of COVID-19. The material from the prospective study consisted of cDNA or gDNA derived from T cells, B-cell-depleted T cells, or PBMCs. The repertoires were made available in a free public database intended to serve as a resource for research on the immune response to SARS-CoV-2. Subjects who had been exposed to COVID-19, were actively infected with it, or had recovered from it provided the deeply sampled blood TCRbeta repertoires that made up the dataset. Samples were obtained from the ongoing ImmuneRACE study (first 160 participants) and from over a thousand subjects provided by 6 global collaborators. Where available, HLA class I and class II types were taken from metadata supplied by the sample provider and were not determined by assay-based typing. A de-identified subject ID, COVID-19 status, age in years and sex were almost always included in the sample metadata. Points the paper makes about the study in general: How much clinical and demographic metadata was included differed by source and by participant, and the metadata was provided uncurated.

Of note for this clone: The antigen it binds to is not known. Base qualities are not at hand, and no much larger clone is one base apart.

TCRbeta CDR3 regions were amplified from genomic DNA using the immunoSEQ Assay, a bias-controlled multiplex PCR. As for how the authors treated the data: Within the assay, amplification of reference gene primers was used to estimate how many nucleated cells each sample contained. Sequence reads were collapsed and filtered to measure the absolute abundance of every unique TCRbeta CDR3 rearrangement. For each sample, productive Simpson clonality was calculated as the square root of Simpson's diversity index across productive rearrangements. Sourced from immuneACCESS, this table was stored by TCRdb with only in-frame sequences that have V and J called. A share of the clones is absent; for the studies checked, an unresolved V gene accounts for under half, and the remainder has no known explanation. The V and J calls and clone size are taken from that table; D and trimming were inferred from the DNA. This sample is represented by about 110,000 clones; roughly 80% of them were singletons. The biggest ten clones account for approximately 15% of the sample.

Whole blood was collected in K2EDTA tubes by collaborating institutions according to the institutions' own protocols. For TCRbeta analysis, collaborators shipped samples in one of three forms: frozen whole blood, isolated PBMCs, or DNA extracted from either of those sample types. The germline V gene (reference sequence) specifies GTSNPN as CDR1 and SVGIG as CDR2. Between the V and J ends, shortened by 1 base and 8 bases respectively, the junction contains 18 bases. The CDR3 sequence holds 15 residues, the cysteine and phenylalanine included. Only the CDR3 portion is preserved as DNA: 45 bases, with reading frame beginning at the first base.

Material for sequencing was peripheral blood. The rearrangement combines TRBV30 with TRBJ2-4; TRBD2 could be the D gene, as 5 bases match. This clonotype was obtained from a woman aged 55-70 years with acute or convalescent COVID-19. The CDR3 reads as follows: CAWSAGRGYEDIQYF. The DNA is TGTGCCTGGAGTGCCGGTAGAGGGTATGAGGACATTCAGTACTTC. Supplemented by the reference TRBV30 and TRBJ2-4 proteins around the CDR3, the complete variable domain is SQTIHQWPATLVQPVGSPLSLECTVEGTSNPNLYWYRQAAGRGLQLLFYSVGIGQISSEVPQNLSASRPQDRQFILSSKKLLLSDSGFYLCAWSAGRGYEDIQYFGAGTRLSVL.